The 22 T cell receptor beta chains below all came from one sample that was sequenced in a study of CD8 T cells in ankylosing spondylitis. TCRdb reprocessed the 5' RACE reads via MiXCR and lists one record per CDR3 protein. This repertoire shows around 210,000 distinct CDR3 sequences, 7% to 10% found once; its top ten account for around 5.1%. Sequenced input: blood, either unsorted or a sorted T cell fraction (not recorded which). The source is a female donor with ankylosing spondylitis or in good health (not recorded which).

This clonotype has a count of ten or more. This chain joins TRBV7-2 and TRBJ2-1; either TRBD1 or TRBD2 may supply D (5 bases each). The CDR3 length is 14 residues. Trimming removed 4 bases from V and 9 bases from J, with 16 bases in between. Germline values: CDR1 SGHTA, CDR2 FQGNSA. The CDR3 sequence: CASSSLRARGEQFF. As DNA, the CDR3 is TGTGCCAGCAGCTCCTTGAGGGCTAGGGGTGAGCAGTTCTTC.

There are many counts of this clonotype. The CDR3 bases are TGTGCCAGCAGGATGATAGCGGGAGCATCGGATACGCAGTATTTT. It translates to CASRMIAGASDTQYF. The genes are TRBV7-6 and TRBJ2-3; 9 nucleotides match TRBD2. V lost 6 bases, J lost 6 bases, and 10 bases stayed unmatched. Germline V gene data show CDR1 as SGHVS and CDR2 as FNYEAQ. This CDR3 contains 15 residues.

This clonotype was seen repeatedly, ten times or more. The gene calls are TRBV6-1 and TRBJ2-7; no clear D gene. Germline V gene sequence: CDR1 MNHNS, CDR2 SASEGT. The CDR3 runs 15 residues. V lost 5 bases and J 0 bases, leaving 14 bases between the germline ends. The CDR3 region is CASSPNRVPSYEQYF. The CDR3 DNA sequence: TGTGCCAGCAGTCCTAATAGAGTCCCCTCCTACGAGCAGTACTTC.

With respect to this clonotype: Being one base from a much bigger clone, this may be a read error. The chain links TRBV5-1 to TRBJ2-1; either TRBD1 or TRBD2 may fit D (5 bases each). In germline, CDR1 is SGHRS, CDR2 YFSETQ. CDR3 length: 16 residues. DNA for the CDR3: TGCGTCAGCAGCCCGGGGCTTTTAATGTCCCACAATGAGCAGTTCTTC. The encoded protein is CVSSPGLLMSHNEQFF.

Ten or more counts support this clonotype. V and J are TRBV7-2 and TRBJ1-5, with D perhaps TRBD1 (5 bases). CDR1 and CDR2 from the germline V gene are SGHTA and FQGNSA. The germline V and J ends were trimmed by 5 bases and 1 base, with 18 bases remaining between them. The CDR3 covers 17 residues. The CDR3 sequence: CASSLYAGGLSNQPQHF. The CDR3 bases are TGTGCCAGCAGCCTCTACGCGGGGGGTTTAAGCAATCAGCCCCAGCATTTT.

V gene TRBV30 combines with J gene TRBJ1-6; D may be TRBD1 (6 bases). Germline values: CDR1 GTSNPN, CDR2 SVGIG (reference sequence). This CDR3 has 14 amino acids. V was cut by 5 bases and J by 9 bases, with 17 bases left in between. The CDR3 DNA sequence: TGTGCCTGGGCTCCGGGACAAATAGGTTCACCCCTCCACTTT. It encodes CAWAPGQIGSPLHF.

Details on this clonotype: A much bigger clone sits one base away, suggesting this may be a read error. The rearrangement links TRBV7-8 to TRBJ2-3; the match to TRBD1 covers 8 bases. V lost 10 bases to trimming and J lost 2 bases; unmatched junction nucleotides: 5. Looked up from germline, CDR1 is SGHVS and CDR2 is FQNEAQ. The CDR3 length is 13 residues. The chain's CDR3 is CANTRGHTDTQYF. CDR3 nucleotide sequence: TGTGCCAACACCAGGGGGCACACAGATACGCAGTATTTT.

In its sample, this clonotype was seen many times. The chain recombines TRBV20-1 with TRBJ2-7; D perhaps matches TRBD2 (6 bases). This CDR3 spans 14 amino acids. Germline CDR1 reads DFQATT; CDR2 reads SNEGSKA (reference sequence). Between the trimmed V and J ends, which lost 2 bases and 6 bases, there was a span of 17 bases. CDR3 DNA: TGCAGTGCTAGACCGGGACTCCCGGCGGGCGAGCAGTACTTC. Translated: CSARPGLPAGEQYF.

The table lists this clonotype with many counts. The chain joins TRBV12-3 or TRBV12-4 to TRBJ1-2; 10 positions match TRBD1. Trimming removed 6 bases from V and 6 bases from J; junction bases left unmatched: 10. This CDR3 has 15 amino acids. CDR3 coding DNA: TGTGCCAGCAGAAACCGGGACAGGGGAGAGGATGGCTACACCTTC. Protein product: CASRNRDRGEDGYTF.

This clonotype was detected many times. The V and J genes are TRBV5-6 and TRBJ1-1, with a weak D call TRBD1 (5 bases). Trimming removed 4 bases from V and 3 bases from J, with 19 bases in between. The CDR3 extends over 16 amino acids. Germline V CDR1 and CDR2: SGHDT, YYEEEE. CDR3 nucleotide sequence: TGTGCCAGCAGCGCCGGGACCGGCGTAGGAGACACTGAAGCTTTCTTT. Translation: CASSAGTGVGDTEAFF.

Many counts were recorded for this clonotype. V and J are TRBV28 and TRBJ2-7, with D hard to call. Germline loops: CDR1 MDHEN, CDR2 SYDVKM. Between the trimmed V and J ends, which lost 5 bases and 2 bases, there was a span of 13 bases. This CDR3 contains 14 residues. As DNA, the CDR3 is TGTGCCAGCAGTCCTTATAGGGAAACCTACGAGCAGTACTTC. Amino acid sequence: CASSPYRETYEQYF. Using reference TRBV28 and TRBJ2-7 for the parts outside the CDR3, the full variable domain is DVKVTQSSRYLVKRTGEKVFLECVQDMDHENMFWYRQDPGLGLRLIYFSYDVKMKEKGDIPEGYSVSREKKERFSLILESASTNQTSMYLCASSPYRETYEQYFGPGTRLTVT.

This clonotype appeared many times. The chain employs TRBV18 and TRBJ2-1; 9 positions match TRBD1. This CDR3 is 15 amino acids long. Germline lookup yields CDR1 KGHSH and CDR2 LQKENI. The V and J ends lost 3 bases and 9 bases, in that order; junction bases with no gene match: 9. In DNA form, the CDR3 reads TGTGCCAGCTCACCCCTGGGACAGGGAGAGGGTGAGCAGTTCTTC. This translates into CASSPLGQGEGEQFF.

This clonotype was counted only a few times. V gene TRBV7-9 combines with J gene TRBJ2-7; tentatively, D is TRBD2 (6 bases). This CDR3 comprises 15 residues. The V and J ends lost 8 bases and 0 bases respectively, with 17 bases between them. The germline V gene has CDR1 SEHNR and CDR2 FQNEAQ (reference sequence). The CDR3, as DNA: TGTGCCAGCCAGAGGGCTAGCGCGAGCTCCTACGAGCAGTACTTC. Protein sequence: CASQRASASSYEQYF.

The table lists this clonotype with many counts. This chain connects TRBV5-1 to TRBJ2-3; 14 nucleotides agree with TRBD2. CDR1 is SGHRS and CDR2 is YFSETQ in the germline V gene. The CDR3 loop spans 18 amino acids. The V and J ends lost 3 bases and 6 bases, in that order; junction bases with no gene match: 12. As DNA, the CDR3 is TGCGCCAGCAGCTCTAATCCGGGACTAGCGGGAGAGGAGGATACGCAGTATTTT. Amino acids: CASSSNPGLAGEEDTQYF.

This clonotype was detected only a few times. The chain couples TRBV7-2 to TRBJ1-1; D not certain. The V gene lost 1 base and the J gene lost 0 bases, with 6 bases spanning the gap. The CDR3 length is 14 residues. CDR1 is SGHTA, CDR2 FQGNSA, per germline. CDR3 in DNA: TGTGCCAGCAGCTTAGTACACCTGAACACTGAAGCTTTCTTT. Translating gives CASSLVHLNTEAFF.

Turning to this clonotype: A much larger clonotype is one base distant, so this may be a read error. The chain links TRBV10-2 to TRBJ2-4; a possible D gene is TRBD1 (5 bases). The CDR3 covers 14 residues. CDR1 is WSHSY, CDR2 SAAADI, per germline. As DNA, the CDR3 is TGCACCAGCAACGGCCAGGGCTCCAAAAACATTCAGTACTTC. This codes for CTSNGQGSKNIQYF.

This clonotype was detected ten times or more. Since no conserved phenylalanine or tryptophan closes the CDR3, a read error is the likely cause. The limits of the CDR3 on the DNA are not certain, so only TCRdb's listed CDR3 is given. This chain joins TRBV7-2 and TRBJ1-2. The CDR3 sequence runs 8 residues, both termini included. CDR1 and CDR2 (germline): SGHTA, FQGNSA. CDR3 sequence: CASSLLVL.

This clonotype was counted ten times or more. This sequence joins TRBV5-4 and TRBJ2-5; a weak D match, TRBD1 (6 bases). V was cut by 4 bases and J by 2 bases, with 12 bases left in between. The CDR3 contains 14 residues. Germline V lookup: CDR1 SGHNT, CDR2 YYREEE (reference sequence). CDR3 amino acids: CASSMDSRQETQYF. As DNA, the CDR3 is TGTGCCAGCAGCATGGACAGTAGGCAAGAGACCCAGTACTTC.

This clonotype was found a few times. This sequence may be a read error, since a much larger clone differs from it by one base. J is TRBJ2-5 and V is TRBV20-1; D remains unclear. Deletions cut 5 bases from V and 9 bases from J, with 13 bases between. Germline V gene lookup returns CDR1 DFQATT and CDR2 SNEGSKA (reference sequence). The CDR3 contains 11 residues. The DNA of the CDR3 is TGCAGTGCTCCAACCCTTGAGGCCCAGTACTTC. It yields the protein CSAPTLEAQYF.

This clonotype was seen a few times. The chain links TRBV12-3 or TRBV12-4 to TRBJ2-7; D might be TRBD2 (6 bases). The CDR3 has 15 amino acids. With 1 base removed from V and 2 bases from J, the gap between germline ends came to 12 bases. Written as DNA, the CDR3 is TGTGCCAGCAGTTTAGTAGCGGAGCCCGCCTACGAGCAGTACTTC. It translates to CASSLVAEPAYEQYF.

This clonotype was counted at least ten times. This chain joins TRBV24-1 and TRBJ2-3; weak D call: TRBD2 (5 bases). This CDR3 spans 14 amino acids. The germline V gene has CDR1 KGHDR and CDR2 SFDVKD. Trimming took 3 bases from V and 3 from J, leaving 9 bases between them. The CDR3 nucleotides are TGTGCCACCAGTGATCCCGGGAAGACAGATACGCAGTATTTT. As protein: CATSDPGKTDTQYF.

The V gene is TRBV10-3, the J gene TRBJ2-6; no firm D call. CDR1 and CDR2 (germline): ENHRY, SYGVKD. With 3 bases removed from V and 2 bases from J, the gap between germline ends came to 11 bases. The CDR3 extends over 16 amino acids. For the CDR3, the DNA is TGTGCCATCAGTGACCACGGTAGAACTGGGGCCAACGTCCTGACTTTC. This sequence encodes CAISDHGRTGANVLTF.